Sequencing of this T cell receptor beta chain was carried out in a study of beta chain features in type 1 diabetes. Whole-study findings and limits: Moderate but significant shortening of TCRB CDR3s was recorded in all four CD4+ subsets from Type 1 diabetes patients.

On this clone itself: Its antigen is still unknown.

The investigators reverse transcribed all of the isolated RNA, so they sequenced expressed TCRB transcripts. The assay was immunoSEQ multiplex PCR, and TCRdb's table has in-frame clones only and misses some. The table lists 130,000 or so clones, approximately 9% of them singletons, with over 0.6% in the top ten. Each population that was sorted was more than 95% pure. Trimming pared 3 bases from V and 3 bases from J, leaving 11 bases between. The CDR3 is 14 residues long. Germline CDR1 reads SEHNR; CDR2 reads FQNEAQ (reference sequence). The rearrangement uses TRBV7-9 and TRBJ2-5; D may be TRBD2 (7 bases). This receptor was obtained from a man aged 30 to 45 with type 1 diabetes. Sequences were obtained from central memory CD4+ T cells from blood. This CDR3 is CASSLGGAEETQYF. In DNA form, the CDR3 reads TGTGCCAGCAGCTTGGGGGGGGCTGAAGAGACCCAGTACTTC. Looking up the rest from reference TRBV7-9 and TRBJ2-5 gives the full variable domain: DTGVSQNPRHKITKRGQNVTFRCDPISEHNRLYWYRQTLGQGPEFLTYFQNEAQLEKSRLLSDRFSAERPKGSFSTLEIQRTEQGDSAMYLCASSLGGAEETQYFGPGTRLLVL.